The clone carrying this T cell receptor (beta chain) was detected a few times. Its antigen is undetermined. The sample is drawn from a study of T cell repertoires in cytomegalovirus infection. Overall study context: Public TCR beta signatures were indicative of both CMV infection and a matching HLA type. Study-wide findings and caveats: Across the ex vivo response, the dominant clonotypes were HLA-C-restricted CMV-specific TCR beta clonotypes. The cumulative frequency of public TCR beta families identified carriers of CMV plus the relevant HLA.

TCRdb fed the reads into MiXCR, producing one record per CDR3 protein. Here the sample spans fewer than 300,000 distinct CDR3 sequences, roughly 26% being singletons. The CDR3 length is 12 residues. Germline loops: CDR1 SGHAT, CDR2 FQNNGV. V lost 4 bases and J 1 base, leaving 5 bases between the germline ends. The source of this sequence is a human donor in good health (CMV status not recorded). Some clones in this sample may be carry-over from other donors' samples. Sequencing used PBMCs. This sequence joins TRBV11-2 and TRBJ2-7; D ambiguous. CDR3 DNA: TGTGCCAGCAGCTCCGAGTCCTACGAGCAGTACTTC. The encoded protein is CASSSESYEQYF.